These T cell receptor beta chains were read from a single sample in a study of blood T cell repertoires in COVID-19. Clones were sequenced by immunoSEQ multiplex PCR, and TCRdb holds only the in-frame ones, with some missing. The sample records fewer than 650,000 clones, roughly nine tenths being singletons. The sequenced sample was peripheral blood. The receptor set was obtained from a woman aged 50 to 60 with COVID-19, enrolled during active disease. The CDR3 runs from the conserved cysteine through the conserved F or W. Each record gives: V gene, D gene, J gene, CDR3 protein. The D gene is left open where the match is weak.

>TRBV7-2|.|TRBJ1-1
CASSTVGQGQAFF
>TRBV7-2|TRBD2|TRBJ2-7
CASSLVAGGGPYEQYF
>TRBV2|TRBD1|TRBJ1-1
CASRGGQGSAWAFF
>TRBV9|TRBD1|TRBJ2-7
CASSAGTADSYEQYF
>TRBV2|TRBD2|TRBJ2-1
CASSAPFRSSGGAGIGSYNEQFF
>TRBV5-1|TRBD2|TRBJ2-3
CASSLEPSGSTDTQYF
>TRBV11-1|TRBD2|TRBJ2-7
CASSLEAGGAYEQYF
>TRBV19|.|TRBJ2-3
CASGPGSTDTQYF
>TRBV11-2|TRBD1|TRBJ2-2
CASSLGTDWQGTGELFF
>TRBV29-1|TRBD1|TRBJ1-4
CSVQGDVVTNEKLFF
>TRBV12-3/TRBV12-4|.|TRBJ1-1
CASNRRNTEAFF
>TRBV7-9|.|TRBJ2-3
CASSLGSRSLSTDTQYF
>TRBV18|TRBD1|TRBJ2-6
CASSPTDRGTGANVLTF
>TRBV3-1/TRBV3-2|.|TRBJ1-6
CASSLAGHSPLHF
>TRBV12-3/TRBV12-4|.|TRBJ1-1
CASSLWQTEAFF
>TRBV5-4|TRBD1|TRBJ2-7
CASSAGDRGSYEQYF
>TRBV10-3|TRBD1|TRBJ2-3
CAISERQGASADTQYF
>TRBV5-1|.|TRBJ1-1
CASSRTTGQNTEAFF
>TRBV30|TRBD1|TRBJ1-1
CAWNVQGLDTEAFF
>TRBV6-5|TRBD2|TRBJ2-1
CATSRGGNNEQFF